This T cell receptor (beta chain) was retrieved from a study of Ad26.COV2.S vaccination and SARS-CoV-2 variants. On the study more broadly: Ad26.COV2.S shots went into the muscle once or twice, 56 days apart. Study-wide results and caveats: Total T cell responses may have been underestimated by the TCR breadth and depth analyses.

Treatment in this sample: around 19 received Ad26.COV2.S at low or high dose, single or two shots; 5 received placebo; per-sample allocation not given. Sampling was done on day 63 after the first vaccine or placebo injection. As concerns this clone: The antigen is undetermined.

Germline lookup yields CDR1 SGHTA and CDR2 FQGTGA. Trimming removed 2 bases from V and 2 bases from J, with 6 bases in between. The CDR3 contains 14 residues. Profiled with immunoSEQ multiplex PCR; TCRdb holds only in-frame clones, not every one. The sample records some 340,000 clones, around four fifths being singletons. This specimen consisted of peripheral blood, obtained in a trial of Ad26.COV2.S vaccine versus placebo. The TCR comes from a person between 18 and 65 years old who received the Ad26.COV2.S COVID-19 vaccine or a placebo. This chain joins TRBV7-3 and TRBJ2-2; D ambiguous. The CDR3 DNA sequence: TGTGCCAGCAGCTTACACAGAAACACCGGGGAGCTGTTTTTT. Amino acid sequence: CASSLHRNTGELFF.